This record covers a single T cell receptor (beta chain). As yet, its antigen is unknown. Clones were sequenced by immunoSEQ multiplex PCR, and TCRdb holds only the in-frame ones, with some missing. The repertoire holds about 110,000 clones, with 75% to 90% as singletons. This entry comes from a study of T cell responses to AZD1222 COVID-19 vaccine. Across the study: Second-dose intervals near 4 or 12 weeks were combined. The study, taken as a whole, reports: Baseline testing showed seropositivity in only a handful of AZD1222 recipients. Among the donors, most were white British and more were female, and clonal diversity was possibly underestimated. Breadth and depth of Spike-specific TCRs rose after two AZD1222 doses.

This clonotype was obtained from an adult in good health. Here the sequenced sample was peripheral blood, taken on day 0 of AZD1222 vaccination.

The CDR3 region has the DNA TGTGCCAGCAGCTCCCTCGACACTGGGGCCAACGTCCTGACTTTC. Encoded protein: CASSSLDTGANVLTF. V usage is TRBV7-9 and J usage is TRBJ2-6; D is unresolved. The CDR3 consists of 15 residues. The V gene lost 4 bases and the J gene lost 2 bases, with 9 bases spanning the gap. The germline gives CDR1 SEHNR, CDR2 FQNEAQ (reference sequence).